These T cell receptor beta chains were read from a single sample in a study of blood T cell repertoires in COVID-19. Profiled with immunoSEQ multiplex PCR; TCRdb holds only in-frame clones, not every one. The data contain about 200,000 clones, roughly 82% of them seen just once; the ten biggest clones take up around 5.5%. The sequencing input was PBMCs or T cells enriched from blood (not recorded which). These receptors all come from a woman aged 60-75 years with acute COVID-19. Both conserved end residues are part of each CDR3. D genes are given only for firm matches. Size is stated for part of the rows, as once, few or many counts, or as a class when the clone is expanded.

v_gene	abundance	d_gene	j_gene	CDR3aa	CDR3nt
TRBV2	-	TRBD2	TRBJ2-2	CASRGLAGGGGELFF	TGTGCCAGCAGAGGACTAGCGGGAGGAGGCGGGGAGCTGTTTTTT
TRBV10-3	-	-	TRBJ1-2	CAISESQHKMASGYTF	TGTGCCATCAGTGAGTCGCAACATAAGATGGCCTCTGGCTACACCTTC
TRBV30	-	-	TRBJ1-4	CAWSAAARQGYEKLFF	TGTGCCTGGAGTGCCGCCGCGAGGCAGGGCTATGAAAAACTGTTTTTT
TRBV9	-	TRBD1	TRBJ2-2	CASTPTGANTGELFF	TGTGCCAGCACCCCTACAGGGGCGAACACCGGGGAGCTGTTTTTT
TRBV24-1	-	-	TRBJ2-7	CATSDSTGYEQYF	TGTGCCACCAGTGATTCTACGGGGTACGAGCAGTACTTC
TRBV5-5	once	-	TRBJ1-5	CASSLGRGSNQPQHF	TGTGCCAGCAGCTTGGGCAGGGGTAGCAATCAGCCCCAGCATTTT
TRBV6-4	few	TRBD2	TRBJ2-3	CASSVGLAGPTDTQYF	TGTGCCAGCAGTGTAGGACTAGCGGGTCCCACAGATACGCAGTATTTT
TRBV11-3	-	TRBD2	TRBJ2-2	CASSLDPSGSITGELFF	TGTGCCAGCAGCTTAGATCCTAGCGGGAGCATTACCGGGGAGCTGTTTTTT
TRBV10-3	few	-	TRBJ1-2	CAISEEGSSYGYTF	TGTGCCATCAGTGAAGAGGGATCGAGCTATGGCTACACCTTC
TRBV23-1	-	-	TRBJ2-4	CASTLGVNHKNIQYF	TGCGCCAGCACCCTCGGGGTGAACCACAAAAACATTCAGTACTTC
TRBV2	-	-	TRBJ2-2	CASSPTGTNTGELFF	TGTGCCAGCAGTCCCACGGGGACGAACACCGGGGAGCTGTTTTTT
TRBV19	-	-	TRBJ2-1	CASRARSSYNEQFF	TGTGCCAGTAGGGCCCGGAGCTCCTACAATGAGCAGTTCTTC
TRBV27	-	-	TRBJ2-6	CASSFTGPSGANVLTF	TGTGCCAGCAGTTTCACAGGTCCCTCTGGGGCCAACGTCCTGACTTTC
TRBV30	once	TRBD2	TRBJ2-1	CAWSLEASGRAQFF	TGTGCCTGGAGCTTGGAGGCTAGCGGGAGGGCGCAGTTCTTC
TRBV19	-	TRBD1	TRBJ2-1	CASRGQGYNEQFF	TGTGCCAGTAGGGGACAGGGTTACAATGAGCAGTTCTTC
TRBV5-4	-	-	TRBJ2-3	CASSGPMIDTQYF	TGTGCCAGCAGCGGGCCCATGATAGATACGCAGTATTTT
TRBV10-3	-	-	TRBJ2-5	CAISESMVAEETQYF	TGTGCCATCAGTGAGTCGATGGTAGCTGAAGAGACCCAGTACTTC
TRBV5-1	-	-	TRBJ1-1	CASSSEAGAGTEAFF	TGCGCCAGCAGCTCCGAGGCAGGGGCAGGCACTGAAGCTTTCTTT
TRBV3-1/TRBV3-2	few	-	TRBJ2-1	CASSQASYEQFF	TGTGCCAGCAGCCAAGCGTCCTACGAGCAGTTCTTC
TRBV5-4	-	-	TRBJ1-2	CASSSSLYGYTF	TGTGCCAGCAGTTCCAGTCTCTATGGCTACACCTTC
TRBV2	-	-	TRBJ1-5	CASSDGGGQPQHF	TGTGCCAGCAGTGACGGGGGAGGGCAGCCCCAGCATTTT
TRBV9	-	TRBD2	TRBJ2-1	CASSMTSGRENEQFF	TGTGCCAGCAGCATGACTAGCGGGAGAGAGAATGAGCAGTTCTTC
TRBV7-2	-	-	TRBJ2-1	CASSLAPATGREQFF	TGTGCCAGCAGCTTGGCCCCCGCTACAGGGAGAGAGCAGTTCTTC
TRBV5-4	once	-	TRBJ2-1	CASSLGGSSSYNEQFF	TGTGCCAGCAGCTTGGGCGGTTCTAGCTCCTACAATGAGCAGTTCTTC
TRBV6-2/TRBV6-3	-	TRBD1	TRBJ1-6	CASSYGTGISPLHF	TGTGCCAGCAGTTACGGGACAGGGATCTCACCCCTCCACTTT
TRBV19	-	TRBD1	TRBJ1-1	CATRTGKGRTEAFF	TGTGCCACCCGGACAGGGAAGGGGCGAACTGAAGCTTTCTTT
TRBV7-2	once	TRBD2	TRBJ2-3	CASSLHPSGRGTDTQYF	TGTGCCAGCAGCTTACACCCAAGCGGGAGGGGCACAGATACGCAGTATTTT
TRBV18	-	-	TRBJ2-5	CASSPVTEQETQYF	TGTGCCAGCTCACCGGTGACAGAGCAAGAGACCCAGTACTTC
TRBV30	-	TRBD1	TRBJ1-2	CAWGTGFRYGYTF	TGTGCCTGGGGGACAGGGTTCCGCTATGGCTACACCTTC
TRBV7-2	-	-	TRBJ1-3	CASSPGAGMGDTIYF	TGTGCCAGCAGCCCAGGGGCAGGGATGGGGGACACCATATATTTT
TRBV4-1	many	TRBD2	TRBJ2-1	CASSFRTSGSDEQFF	TGCGCCAGCAGCTTCAGGACTAGCGGGAGCGATGAGCAGTTCTTC
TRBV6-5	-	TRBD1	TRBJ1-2	CASSWTGHYGYTF	TGTGCCAGCAGTTGGACAGGGCACTATGGCTACACCTTC
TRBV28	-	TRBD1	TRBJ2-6	CASSLPTGAGANVLTF	TGTGCCAGCAGTCTCCCGACAGGGGCTGGGGCCAACGTCCTGACTTTC
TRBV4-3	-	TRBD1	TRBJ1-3	CASSQDRGYSGNTIYF	TGCGCCAGCAGCCAAGACAGGGGGTATTCTGGAAACACCATATATTTT
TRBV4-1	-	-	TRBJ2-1	CASSQAEGGREQFF	TGCGCCAGCAGCCAAGCCGAGGGGGGGCGCGAGCAGTTCTTC
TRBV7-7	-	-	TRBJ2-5	CASSPGSGETQYF	TGTGCCAGCAGCCCCGGGTCGGGGGAGACCCAGTACTTC
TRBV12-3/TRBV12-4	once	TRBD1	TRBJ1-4	CASNRGNEKLFF	TGTGCCAGCAACAGGGGTAATGAAAAACTGTTTTTT
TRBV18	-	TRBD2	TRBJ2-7	CASSPPPLAGGPVEQYF	TGTGCCAGCTCACCTCCCCCCCTAGCGGGAGGGCCGGTCGAGCAGTACTTC
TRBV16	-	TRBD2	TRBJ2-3	CASSQPLGLAETAGDTQYF	TGTGCCAGCAGCCAACCCCTAGGACTAGCGGAAACAGCGGGAGATACGCAGTATTTT
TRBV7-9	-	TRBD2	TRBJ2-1	CASSNRPGLAGAGEQFF	TGTGCCAGCAGCAATCGTCCGGGACTAGCGGGGGCGGGGGAGCAGTTCTTC
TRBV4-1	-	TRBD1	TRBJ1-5	CASSTDRGDSNQPQHF	TGCGCCAGCAGCACCGACAGGGGTGATAGCAATCAGCCCCAGCATTTT
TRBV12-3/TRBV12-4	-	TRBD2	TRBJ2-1	CASKSSGRNEQFF	TGTGCCAGCAAGAGTAGCGGGAGGAATGAGCAGTTCTTC
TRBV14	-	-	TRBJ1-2	CASSQELGGYTF	TGTGCCAGCAGCCAAGAGCTCGGTGGCTACACCTTC
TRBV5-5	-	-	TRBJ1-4	CASSGWQNEKLFF	TGTGCCAGCAGCGGCTGGCAAAATGAAAAACTGTTTTTT
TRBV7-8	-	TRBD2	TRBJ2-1	CASSSNPTSGRGDEQFF	TGTGCCAGCAGCTCTAATCCGACTAGCGGGAGGGGCGATGAGCAGTTCTTC
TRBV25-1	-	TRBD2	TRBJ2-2	CASSELAGGTGELFF	TGTGCCAGCAGTGAACTAGCGGGAGGTACCGGGGAGCTGTTTTTT
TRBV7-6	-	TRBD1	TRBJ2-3	CASSIGQADTDTQYF	TGTGCCAGCAGCATCGGACAGGCTGACACAGATACGCAGTATTTT
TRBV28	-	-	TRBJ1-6	CASTQGWRAGSPLHF	TGTGCCAGCACCCAAGGGTGGCGGGCGGGGTCACCCCTCCACTTT
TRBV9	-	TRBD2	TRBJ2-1	CASSVNPGGDEQFF	TGTGCCAGCAGCGTAAACCCCGGGGGGGATGAGCAGTTCTTC
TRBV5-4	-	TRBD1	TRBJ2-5	CASSSKRTGGLETQYF	TGTGCCAGCAGCTCAAAAAGGACAGGGGGCCTGGAGACCCAGTACTTC
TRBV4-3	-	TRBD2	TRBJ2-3	CASSRGLAGDTQYF	TGCGCCAGCAGCCGCGGACTAGCTGGAGATACGCAGTATTTT
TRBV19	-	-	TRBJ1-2	CASSIDPGFAPNGYTF	TGTGCCAGTAGTATAGATCCGGGGTTCGCCCCGAACGGCTACACCTTC
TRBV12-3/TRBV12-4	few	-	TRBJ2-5	CASQGEEETQYF	TGTGCCAGCCAGGGGGAGGAAGAGACCCAGTACTTC